These 31 T cell receptor beta chains originate from one sample sequenced in a study of tumor-infiltrating lymphocytes in primary liver carcinoma. Co-extraction yielded RNA and DNA from about 20-30 mg of unsorted bulk tissue. The investigators made TCR beta cDNA from about 0.45 ug total RNA, using a constant-region primer. Libraries covering TCR beta were generated through three nested multiplex PCR rounds (using a slightly modified ARM-PCR). The study ran its first two PCR rounds for approximately 10 cycles each, using TRBV1-TRBV30 forward primers and a C-beta reverse primer. TCRdb redid the calling of the multiplex PCR reads with MiXCR, one entry per CDR3 protein. Among approximately 110,000 distinct CDR3 sequences, 50% to 65% were seen once, and the ten largest hold over 7%. The sequenced material came from liver tumor tissue from sampling region 1. Subset here: tumor region T1, superior pole. All receptors come from an older woman with primary liver carcinoma and hepatitis B virus infection.

This clonotype was found many times. The gene calls are TRBV4-2 and TRBJ2-7; 14 positions match TRBD2. V shed 4 bases and J 5 bases; nucleotides not matched to a gene: 4. CDR3 size: 15 residues. CDR1 LGHNA and CDR2 YNFKEQ come from the germline V gene. The CDR3 protein is CASSLGLAGANEQYF. DNA for the CDR3: TGTGCCAGCAGCCTGGGACTAGCGGGAGCCAACGAGCAGTACTTC.

This clonotype was seen only a few times. The chain employs TRBV28 and TRBJ2-7; TRBD2 aligns across 7 bases. The germline V gene encodes CDR1 MDHEN and CDR2 SYDVKM. Trimming took 5 bases from V and 2 from J; bases not matched to a gene: 15. CDR3 length: 17 amino acids. The CDR3 sequence: CASSPKSVSGAPYEQYF. DNA for the CDR3: TGTGCCAGCAGTCCGAAATCCGTCAGCGGGGCCCCCTACGAGCAGTACTTC.

The V and J genes are TRBV29-1 and TRBJ2-4, with D maybe TRBD1 (6 bases). CDR3 length: 13 residues. Per the germline V gene, CDR1 is SQVTM and CDR2 is ANQGSEA. The DNA of the CDR3 is TGCAGTTATGGGGGCAGTGGCAAAAACATTCAGTACTTC. Its protein is CSYGGSGKNIQYF.

Comments on this clonotype: A much larger clone lies one base from this, so it may be a read error. This sequence joins TRBV29-1 and TRBJ2-3, with 8 bases lining up with TRBD2. This CDR3 has 18 amino acids. Germline V gene lookup returns CDR1 SQVTM and CDR2 ANQGSEA. Losses at the gene ends were 6 bases for V and 2 bases for J; bases not matched to a gene: 19. The CDR3 region is CSVLGTRGSKSYTDTQYF. CDR3 coding DNA: TGCAGCGTCCTCGGGACTAGGGGGAGCAAGTCTTACACAGATACGCAGTATTTT.

In regard to this clonotype: Given a much more abundant clone one base away, this may be a read error. The chain combines TRBV29-1 with TRBJ2-7; 11 nucleotides match TRBD2. Germline V gives CDR1 SQVTM, CDR2 ANQGSEA. The CDR3 runs 12 residues. The chain's CDR3 is CSVRLAGSELYF. Written as DNA, the CDR3 is TGCAGCGTTAGACTAGCGGGATCCGAGCTGTACTTC.

Turning to this clonotype: The CDR3 ends on some other residue instead of the conserved phenylalanine or tryptophan, so this is likely a read error. V is TRBV11-2 and J is TRBJ2-7, with 13 bases aligning to TRBD2. CDR1 is SGHAT, CDR2 FQNNGV, per germline. V lost 4 bases, J lost 3 bases, and 9 bases stayed unmatched. This CDR3 is built from 17 residues. The CDR3 DNA is TGTGCCAGCAGCTCCAGGACTAGCGGGAGTGTATTCTACGAGCAGTACTTA. It specifies CASSSRTSGSVFYEQYL.

Concerning this clonotype: The junction departs from germline at one end; a sequencing error may be responsible. The CDR3, as DNA: TGCGACAGCAGCCAAGTTGGGCAGTTCTTTAGCTACACCTTC. Translating gives CDSSQVGQFFSYTF. This sequence joins TRBV4-1 and TRBJ1-2; D call uncertain. Germline assignment: CDR1 MGHRA and CDR2 YSYEKL. This CDR3 region has 14 residues.

This clonotype was seen a few times. The chain links TRBV28 to TRBJ1-3; D is ambiguous. V lost 2 bases and J 0 bases, leaving 8 bases between the germline ends. This CDR3 comprises 15 residues. Germline values: CDR1 MDHEN, CDR2 SYDVKM. CDR3 protein: CASSLVHGSGNTIYF. CDR3 DNA sequence: TGTGCCAGCAGTTTAGTGCACGGCTCTGGAAACACCATATATTTT.

As regards this clonotype: A clone one base away is much larger, so this may be a read error. This chain connects TRBV6-5 to TRBJ2-3; the D gene is possibly TRBD2 (6 bases). The CDR3 has 17 amino acids. V was trimmed by 0 bases and J by 7 bases, leaving 20 bases between them. The germline V gene encodes CDR1 MNHEY and CDR2 SVGAGI. The CDR3 DNA follows: TGTGCCAGCAGTTACTCCGGGGGAGTCCTAATGGCATATACGCAGTATTTT. This codes for CASSYSGGVLMAYTQYF.

Many counts were recorded for this clonotype. This chain joins TRBV29-1 and TRBJ2-3, with TRBD1 identical over 9 bases. The CDR3 is made up of 17 amino acids. The V gene's germline CDR1 is SQVTM and CDR2 ANQGSEA. The CDR3: CSADGPGQGTSTDTQYF. For the CDR3, the DNA is TGCAGTGCTGACGGGCCGGGACAGGGAACAAGCACAGATACGCAGTATTTT.

This chain joins TRBV7-8 and TRBJ2-1, with TRBD2 matching 14 bases. V gave up 2 bases and J gave up 7 bases; unmatched junction bases: 4. In germline, CDR1 is SGHVS, CDR2 FQNEAQ. The CDR3 extends over 16 amino acids. CDR3 loop: CASSLIGTSGGNEQFF. For the CDR3, the DNA is TGTGCCAGCAGCTTAATTGGGACTAGCGGGGGTAATGAGCAGTTCTTC. Based on the CDR3 plus reference TRBV7-8 and TRBJ2-1, the full variable domain is GAGVSQSPRYKVAKRGQDVALRCDPISGHVSLFWYQQALGQGPEFLTYFQNEAQLDKSGLPSDRFFAERPEGSVSTLKIQRTQQEDSAVYLCASSLIGTSGGNEQFFGPGTRLTVL.

The chain couples TRBV2 to TRBJ1-5; no firm D call. The germline CDR1 and CDR2 sequences are SNHLY and FYNNEI. V was clipped by 3 bases and J by 5 bases, with 11 bases between them. This CDR3 is 14 amino acids long. The CDR3 sequence is CASSEGSSDQPQHF. CDR3 nucleotides: TGTGCCAGCAGTGAGGGCTCGAGCGATCAGCCCCAGCATTTT.

Details on this clonotype: A much larger clone is a single base away; this may be a read error. This chain joins TRBV7-8 and TRBJ1-2; D not resolved. The CDR3 loop spans 14 amino acids. Germline assignment: CDR1 SGHVS and CDR2 FQNEAQ. V lost 1 base and J lost 2, with 8 bases in between. CDR3 sequence: CASSLEVGNYGYTF. CDR3 nucleotides: TGTGCCAGCAGCTTAGAGGTAGGGAACTATGGCTACACCTTC.

The chain is built from TRBV19 and TRBJ2-2; no clear D. V gave up 5 bases and J gave up 4 bases, with 14 bases separating them. CDR3 length: 15 amino acids. CDR1 is LNHDA and CDR2 is SQIVND in the germline V gene (reference sequence). CDR3 loop: CASSPGLRATGELFF. CDR3 sequence (DNA): TGTGCCAGTAGTCCCGGGTTACGGGCCACCGGGGAGCTGTTTTTT.

This clonotype has only a few counts. The rearrangement links TRBV28 to TRBJ1-6; 8 positions match TRBD1. After removal of 4 bases from V and 6 bases from J, the junction contained 2 bases not matched to a gene. CDR3 length: 14 residues. The germline CDR1 and CDR2 sequences are MDHEN and SYDVKM. For the CDR3, the DNA is TGTGCCAGCAGTTGGACAGGGTGTAATTCACCCCTCCACTTT. Its protein is CASSWTGCNSPLHF.

As for this clonotype: A much larger clone differs from this one at a single base, so this may be a read error. The chain links TRBV10-1 to TRBJ2-5; the match to TRBD2 covers 9 bases. CDR3 size: 15 residues. The germline gives CDR1 WNHNN, CDR2 SYGVQD (reference sequence). Trimming cost V 4 bases and J 5 bases; bases outside gene matches: 8. CDR3 sequence reads: CASSGSTSGRETQYF. The CDR3 nucleotides are TGCGCCAGCAGTGGGTCTACCAGCGGGAGGGAGACCCAGTACTTC.

This chain uses TRBV28 with TRBJ1-4; 9 nucleotides line up with TRBD1. The CDR3 extends over 15 amino acids. Germline V CDR1 and CDR2: MDHEN, SYDVKM. J lost 7 bases, V lost 5 bases, and 8 bases had no gene match. The CDR3 loop is CASSQVDRGGEKLFF. The DNA of the CDR3 is TGTGCCAGCAGTCAGGTGGACAGGGGAGGTGAAAAACTGTTTTTT.

The chain joins TRBV11-2 to TRBJ2-3; D is ambiguous. There are 13 residues in the CDR3. Germline CDR1 and CDR2: SGHAT and FQNNGV. V lost 0 bases to trimming and J lost 11 bases, with 12 bases between them. The CDR3, as DNA: TGTGCCAGCAGCTTAGATCGGATATATATGCAGTATTTT. This gives the protein CASSLDRIYMQYF.

This clonotype was counted ten times or more. This rearrangement joins TRBV12-3 or TRBV12-4 to TRBJ2-3; 14 bases are shared with TRBD2. There are 16 residues in the CDR3. With V trimmed by 6 bases and J by 6 bases, 8 bases remained unmatched. The CDR3 reads CASSAGTSGREDTQYF. Here the CDR3 DNA reads TGTGCCAGCAGCGCCGGGACTAGCGGGAGAGAGGATACGCAGTATTTT.

V usage is TRBV12-3 or TRBV12-4 and J usage is TRBJ1-1; tentatively, D is TRBD1 (5 bases). The V end lost 0 bases, the J end lost 3 bases, and 11 bases lay between the germline ends. The CDR3 contains 15 residues. CDR3 sequence: CASSLARVGDTEAFF. The DNA for the CDR3 is TGTGCCAGCAGTTTAGCGCGGGTGGGGGACACTGAAGCTTTCTTT.

This chain connects TRBV11-2 to TRBJ2-1; 8 bases match TRBD2. There are 15 residues in the CDR3. The germline V gene encodes CDR1 SGHAT and CDR2 FQNNGV. V lost 7 bases, J lost 7 bases, and 12 bases stayed unmatched. Here the CDR3 reads CASTVRAGGVNEQFF. CDR3 nucleotides: TGTGCCAGCACCGTGAGGGCGGGAGGTGTTAATGAGCAGTTCTTC.

As regards this clonotype: A much larger clone is a single base away; this may be a read error. This chain connects TRBV29-1 to TRBJ1-1, with 9 bases that match TRBD1. Unmatched junction bases numbered 11, after V lost 5 bases and J lost 7 bases. The CDR3 is made up of 14 amino acids. Germline V gene sequence: CDR1 SQVTM, CDR2 ANQGSEA. CDR3 loop: CSVLSLDRGVEAFF. The CDR3 region has the DNA TGCAGCGTTCTCAGTCTGGACAGGGGAGTTGAAGCTTTCTTT.

This clonotype has just one count. Sequence at one end of the junction differs from germline and may be a read error. This chain connects TRBV14 to TRBJ2-1; TRBD1 is a possible D gene (6 bases). Looked up from germline, CDR1 is SGHDN and CDR2 is FVKESK. This CDR3 comprises 13 residues. DNA for the CDR3: TGTGCCGGCAGCCGAAGGGGGACGGGTGAGCAGTTCTTC. It translates to CAGSRRGTGEQFF.

As for this clonotype: A much larger clonotype is one base distant, so this may be a read error. V usage is TRBV5-5 and J usage is TRBJ2-3, with a possible D match to TRBD1 (6 bases). CDR1 and CDR2 from the germline V gene are SGHKS and YYEKEE (reference sequence). The CDR3 runs 18 residues. The CDR3 reads CASTLARGSQRGTDTQYF. CDR3 nucleotide sequence: TGTGCCAGCACCTTGGCCAGGGGCAGCCAGAGAGGCACAGATACGCAGTATTTT.

A note on this clonotype: This sequence may be a read error, since a much larger clone differs from it by one base. The rearrangement joins TRBV6-1 to TRBJ2-3, with 14 positions matching TRBD2. Germline V gives CDR1 MNHNS, CDR2 SASEGT. The CDR3 length is 16 residues. Trimming took 4 bases from V and 4 from J; bases not matched to a gene: 4. This chain's CDR3 is CASSGTSGGRSDTQYF. The CDR3, as DNA: TGTGCCAGCAGTGGGACTAGCGGGGGGCGGTCAGATACGCAGTATTTT.

Only one count was recorded for this clonotype. A read error may be the cause here, since a much bigger clone is one base away. The chain recombines TRBV29-1 with TRBJ2-7; maybe TRBD2 (7 bases). Per the germline V gene, CDR1 is SQVTM and CDR2 is ANQGSEA. CDR3 length equals 12 residues. Here the CDR3 reads CSAKGGVHERYF. In DNA form, the CDR3 reads TGCAGCGCTAAAGGGGGGGTCCACGAGCGGTACTTC.

Note on this clonotype: A read error may explain this, as a much larger clone is one base away. The chain has TRBV28 and TRBJ2-3; the D is unclear. The germline V gene encodes CDR1 MDHEN and CDR2 SYDVKM. This CDR3 comprises 14 residues. V dropped 7 bases and J dropped 0 bases, with 11 bases sitting between them. The CDR3 is CASMTQSSTDTQYF. The CDR3 bases are TGTGCCAGCATGACACAGTCTAGCACAGATACGCAGTATTTT.

The chain combines TRBV6-6 with TRBJ1-2; possible D gene TRBD1, 5 bases. Per the germline V gene, CDR1 is MNHNY and CDR2 is SVGAGI (reference sequence). V lost 2 bases to trimming and J lost 7 bases, with 11 bases between them. This CDR3 is 13 amino acids long. The CDR3 bases are TGTGCCAGCAGTTACGGGAACGGGGGTGGCTACACCTTC. Translating gives CASSYGNGGGYTF.

A remark on this clonotype: An end of the junction differs from the germline gene, which may be a read error. The rearrangement links TRBV11-2 to TRBJ2-7, with 10 bases that match TRBD1. CDR3 size: 15 residues. From germline, CDR1 is SGHAT and CDR2 FQNNGV. CDR3 residues: CASSPGQGDYGERYF. For the CDR3, the DNA is TGTGCCAGCAGCCCCGGACAGGGGGATTATGGTGAGCGGTACTTC. Variable domain in full (rest from reference TRBV11-2 and TRBJ2-7): EAGVAQSPRYKIIEKRQSVAFWCNPISGHATLYWYQQILGQGPKLLIQFQNNGVVDDSQLPKDRFSAERLKGVDSTLKIQPAKLEDSAVYLCASSPGQGDYGERYFGPGTRLTVT.

Points on this clonotype: Germline and junction disagree at one end, which may indicate a read error. The gene calls are TRBV11-3 and TRBJ2-7; TRBD2 matches at 9 bases. The CDR3 is 15 residues long. CDR1 is SGHNT, CDR2 YENEEA, per germline. In nucleotides, the CDR3 is TGTGTCAGCAGTTTAGAGGGTAGCGGGAGTTACGGGCAGTACTTC. Its protein product is CVSSLEGSGSYGQYF.

Regarding this clonotype: One junction end disagrees with the germline gene, perhaps due to a read error. The rearrangement links TRBV16 to TRBJ1-2; D gene unclear. Germline V lookup: CDR1 KGHSY, CDR2 FQNENV. This CDR3 comprises 12 residues. The CDR3 DNA is TGTGCCAGCGGCCAAGTCACCTATGGCTACACCTTC. Translation gives CASGQVTYGYTF.